This TCR beta chain originates from a study of blood T cell repertoires in COVID-19. The wider study: Sample material is recorded as cDNA or gDNA derived from T cells, B-cell-depleted T cells, or PBMCs.

Authors' processing steps: It was from reference gene primer amplification that nucleated cell counts were estimated. Sequencing was performed with immunoSEQ multiplex PCR; in TCRdb, only in-frame clones are kept and a portion is missing. D and trimming come from the DNA, and the V and J calls and clone size come from that table. Here the sample spans 100,000 to 150,000 clones, more than 80% being singletons. Germline lookup yields CDR1 SGDLS and CDR2 YYNGEE. Trimming cost V 7 bases and J 0 bases, with 8 bases left between them. The CDR3 is made up of 13 amino acids. The sample taken for sequencing was peripheral blood. This chain links TRBV9 with TRBJ1-3; perhaps TRBD1 as D (5 bases). The sequence came from a woman aged 55-69 years with acute or convalescent COVID-19. CDR3 bases: TGTGCCAGCCGACAGAGCTCTGGAAACACCATATATTTT. Encoded protein: CASRQSSGNTIYF.